This paragraph covers one T cell receptor beta chain sequence. Time point denoted: pre-treatment baseline. Disease control meant complete response, partial response or stable disease at 12 weeks. Method: immunoSEQ multiplex PCR; TCRdb's copy keeps in-frame clones and lacks some. This table holds about 22,000 clones, 89% found once. This record belongs to a study of blood T cell dynamics during melanoma immunotherapy. About the study: Standard first-line treatment here was pembrolizumab or nivolumab plus ipilimumab in metastatic melanoma.

Sample: blood, taken from a patient treated with checkpoint blockade. This receptor was taken from a human donor with melanoma.

The CDR3 here is CAWSPLRNRGGNEQFF. The CDR3 DNA follows: TGTGCCTGGAGTCCTCTTAGGAACAGGGGAGGCAATGAGCAGTTCTTC. The rearrangement joins TRBV30 to TRBJ2-1; the D gene is possibly TRBD1 (7 bases). The CDR3 sequence is 16 residues long. Germline-derived CDR1 and CDR2 are GTSNPN and SVGIG (reference sequence). Trimming stripped 2 bases from V and 6 bases from J, with 20 bases between.